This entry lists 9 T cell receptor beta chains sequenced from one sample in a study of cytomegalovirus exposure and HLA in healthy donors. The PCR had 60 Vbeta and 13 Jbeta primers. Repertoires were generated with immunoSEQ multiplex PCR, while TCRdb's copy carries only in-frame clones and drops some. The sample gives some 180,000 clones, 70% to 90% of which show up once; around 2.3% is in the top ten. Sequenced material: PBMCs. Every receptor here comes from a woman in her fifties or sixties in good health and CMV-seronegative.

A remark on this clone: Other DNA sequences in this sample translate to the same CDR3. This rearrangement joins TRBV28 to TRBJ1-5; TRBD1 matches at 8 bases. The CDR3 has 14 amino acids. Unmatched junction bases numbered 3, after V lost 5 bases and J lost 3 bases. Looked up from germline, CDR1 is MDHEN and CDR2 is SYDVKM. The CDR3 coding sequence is TGTGCCAGCAGTCCGGGACAGGTCAATCAGCCCCAGCATTTT. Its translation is CASSPGQVNQPQHF.

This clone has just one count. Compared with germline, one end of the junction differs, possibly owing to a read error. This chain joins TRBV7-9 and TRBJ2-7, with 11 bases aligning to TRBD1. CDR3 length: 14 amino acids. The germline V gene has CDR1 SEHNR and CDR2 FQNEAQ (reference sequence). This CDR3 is CASSPGQGAGSGSF. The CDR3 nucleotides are TGTGCCAGCAGCCCCGGACAGGGGGCTGGTAGCGGGAGCTTC.

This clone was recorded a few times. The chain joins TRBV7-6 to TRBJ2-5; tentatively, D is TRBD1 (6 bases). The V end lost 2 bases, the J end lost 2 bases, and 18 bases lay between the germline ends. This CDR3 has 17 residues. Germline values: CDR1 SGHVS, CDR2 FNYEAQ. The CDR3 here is CASSLFPPRGSQETQYF. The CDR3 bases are TGTGCCAGCAGCTTATTTCCTCCGAGGGGGTCACAAGAGACCCAGTACTTC. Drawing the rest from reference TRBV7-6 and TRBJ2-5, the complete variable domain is GAGVSQSPRYKVTKRGQDVALRCDPISGHVSLYWYRQALGQGPEFLTYFNYEAQQDKSGLPNDRFSAERPEGSISTLTIQRTEQRDSAMYRCASSLFPPRGSQETQYFGPGTRLLVL.

The CDR3: CASSLEARGTEQFF. The CDR3 nucleotides are TGCGCCAGCAGCTTGGAGGCCAGGGGGACTGAGCAGTTCTTC. The chain joins TRBV5-1 to TRBJ2-1; 7 bases are a match to TRBD1. The CDR3 is made up of 14 amino acids. V lost 0 bases and J lost 9; bases outside the gene matches: 6. CDR1 and CDR2 (germline): SGHRS, YFSETQ. Filled out from reference TRBV5-1 and TRBJ2-1, the complete variable domain reads KAGVTQTPRYLIKTRGQQVTLSCSPISGHRSVSWYQQTPGQGLQFLFEYFSETQRNKGNFPGRFSGRQFSNSRSEMNVSTLELGDSALYLCASSLEARGTEQFFGPGTRLTVL.

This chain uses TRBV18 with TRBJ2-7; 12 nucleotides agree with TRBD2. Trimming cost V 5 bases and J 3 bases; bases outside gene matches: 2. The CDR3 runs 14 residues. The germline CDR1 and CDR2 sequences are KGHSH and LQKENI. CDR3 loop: CASSEGLAGYEQYF. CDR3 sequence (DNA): TGTGCCAGCTCAGAGGGACTAGCGGGCTACGAGCAGTACTTC.

The CDR3 sequence is CASSSQGGAGEVPDTQYF. In DNA, the CDR3 is TGCGCCAGCAGCTCTCAAGGAGGGGCCGGGGAGGTGCCAGATACGCAGTATTTT. This chain uses TRBV5-1 with TRBJ2-3, with a weak D call TRBD2 (6 bases). V was pared by 3 bases and J by 4 bases, with 24 bases between. Germline assignment: CDR1 SGHRS and CDR2 YFSETQ. The CDR3 runs to 18 residues.

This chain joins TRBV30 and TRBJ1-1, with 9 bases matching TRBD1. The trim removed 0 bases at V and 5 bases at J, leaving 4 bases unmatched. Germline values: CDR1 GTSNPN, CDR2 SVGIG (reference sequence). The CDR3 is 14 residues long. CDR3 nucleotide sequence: TGTGCCTGGAGTGTAGGACAGGGGAAAACTGAAGCTTTCTTT. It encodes CAWSVGQGKTEAFF.

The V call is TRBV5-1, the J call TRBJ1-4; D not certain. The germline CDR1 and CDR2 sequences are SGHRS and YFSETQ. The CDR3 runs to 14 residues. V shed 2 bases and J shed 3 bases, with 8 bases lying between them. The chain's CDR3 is CASSFGMANEKLFF. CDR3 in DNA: TGCGCCAGCAGCTTCGGTATGGCTAATGAAAAACTGTTTTTT.

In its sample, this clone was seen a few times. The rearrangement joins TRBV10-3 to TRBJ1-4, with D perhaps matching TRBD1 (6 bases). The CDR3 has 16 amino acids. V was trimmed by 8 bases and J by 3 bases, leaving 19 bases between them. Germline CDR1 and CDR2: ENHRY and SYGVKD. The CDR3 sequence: CAIPRRGKNPNEKLFF. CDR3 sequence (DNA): TGTGCCATCCCGAGAAGGGGGAAGAACCCTAATGAAAAACTGTTTTTT.